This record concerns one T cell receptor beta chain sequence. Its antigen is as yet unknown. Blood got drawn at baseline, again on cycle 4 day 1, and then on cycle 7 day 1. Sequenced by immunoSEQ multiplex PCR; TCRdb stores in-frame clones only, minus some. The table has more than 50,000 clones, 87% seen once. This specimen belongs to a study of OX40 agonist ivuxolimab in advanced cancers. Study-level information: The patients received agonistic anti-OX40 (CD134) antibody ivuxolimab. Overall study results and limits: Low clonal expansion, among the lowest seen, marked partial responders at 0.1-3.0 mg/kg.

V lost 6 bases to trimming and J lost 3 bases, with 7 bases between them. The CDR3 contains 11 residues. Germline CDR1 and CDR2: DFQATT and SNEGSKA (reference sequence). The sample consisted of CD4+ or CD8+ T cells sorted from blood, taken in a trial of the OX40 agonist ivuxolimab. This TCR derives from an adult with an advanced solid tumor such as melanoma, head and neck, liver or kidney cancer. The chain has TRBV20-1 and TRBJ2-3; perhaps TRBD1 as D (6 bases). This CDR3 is CSAGQTDTQYF. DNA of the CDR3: TGCAGTGCCGGACAGACAGATACGCAGTATTTT.